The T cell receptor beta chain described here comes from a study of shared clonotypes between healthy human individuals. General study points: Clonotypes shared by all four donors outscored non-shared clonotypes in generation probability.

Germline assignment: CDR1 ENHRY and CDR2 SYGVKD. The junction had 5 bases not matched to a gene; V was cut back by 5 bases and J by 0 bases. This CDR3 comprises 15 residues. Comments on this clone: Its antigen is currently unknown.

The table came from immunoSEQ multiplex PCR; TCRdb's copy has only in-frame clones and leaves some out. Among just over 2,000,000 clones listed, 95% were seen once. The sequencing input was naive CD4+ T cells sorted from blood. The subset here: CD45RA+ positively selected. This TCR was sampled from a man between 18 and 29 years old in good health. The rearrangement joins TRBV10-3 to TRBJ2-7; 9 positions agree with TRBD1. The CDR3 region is CAISRTGAGSYEQYF. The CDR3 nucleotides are TGTGCCATCAGTCGGACAGGGGCCGGCTCCTACGAGCAGTACTTC.